The text below deals with one TCR beta chain. Which antigen it targets is not known. Per-base quality was not reported, and no clone a single base away is much larger than it. Whole blood was collected in K2EDTA tubes by collaborating institutions according to the institutions' own protocols. Collaborator samples were shipped for TCRbeta analysis as frozen whole blood, isolated PBMCs, or DNA extracted from either sample type. The data stem from a study of blood T cell repertoires in COVID-19 (TCRdb year 2020). Notes on the research overall: Collaborator samples came from the United States, Italy and Spain and covered acute and convalescent phases of COVID-19. Deeply sampled blood TCRbeta repertoires from subjects exposed to, actively infected with, or recovered from COVID-19 were included in the dataset. A freely available public database, intended as a resource for researchers studying the immune response to SARS-CoV-2, is where the repertoires were released. A de-identified subject ID, COVID-19 status, age in years and sex were almost always included in the sample metadata. The material from the prospective study consisted of cDNA or gDNA derived from T cells, B-cell-depleted T cells, or PBMCs. Where available, HLA class I and class II types were taken from metadata supplied by the sample provider and were not determined by assay-based typing. Samples came from the ongoing ImmuneRACE study (first 160 participants) plus 1,254 subjects from 6 global collaborators. The full study reports these points: The quantity of clinical and demographic metadata differed by source and by participant and was supplied without curation.

TCRbeta CDR3 regions were amplified from genomic DNA using the immunoSEQ Assay, a bias-controlled multiplex PCR. The paper's data handling went like this. The number of nucleated cells in each sample was estimated by amplification of reference gene primers within the assay. To quantify the absolute abundance of each unique TCRbeta CDR3 rearrangement, sequence reads were collapsed and filtered. Productive Simpson clonality was computed per sample as the square root of Simpson's diversity index over productive rearrangements. Held by TCRdb, this immuneACCESS table contains in-frame sequences only and omits some clones. Under half of the omission traces to an unresolved V gene where checked; the cause of the rest is unknown. V, J and clone size reflect that table, while D and trimming were determined from the DNA. This sample lists tens of thousands of clones; roughly 82% were detected once. The ten largest clones take up roughly 7% of the sample.

The germline V end is reduced by 5 bases and the J end by 3 bases; junction bases left unmatched: 4. As encoded in the germline V gene (reference sequence), CDR1 is SEHNR while CDR2 is FQNEAQ. Counted from cysteine to phenylalanine, this CDR3 has 14 amino acids. CDR3 DNA is the only sequence kept; it has 42 bases, read in frame from the first base. This receptor was obtained from a middle-aged man with acute or convalescent COVID-19. The V gene is TRBV7-9 and the J gene is TRBJ2-7; 10 bases in the middle match TRBD1. The sequenced material came from peripheral blood. The CDR3 amino acid sequence is: CASSLGDRGYEQYF. The sequenced DNA is TGTGCCAGCAGCCTCGGGGACAGGGGCTACGAGCAGTACTTC.